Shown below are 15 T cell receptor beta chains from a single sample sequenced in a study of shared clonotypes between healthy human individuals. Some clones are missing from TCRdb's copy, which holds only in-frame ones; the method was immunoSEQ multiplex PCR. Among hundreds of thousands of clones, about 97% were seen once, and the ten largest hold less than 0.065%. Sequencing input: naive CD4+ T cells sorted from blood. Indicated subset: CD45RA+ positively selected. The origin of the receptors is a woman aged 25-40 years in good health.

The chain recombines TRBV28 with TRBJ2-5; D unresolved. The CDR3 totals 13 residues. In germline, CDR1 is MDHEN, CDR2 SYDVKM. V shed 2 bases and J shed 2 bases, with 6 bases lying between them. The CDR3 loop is CASSLTTQETQYF. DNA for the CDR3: TGTGCCAGCAGTTTAACCACACAAGAGACCCAGTACTTC. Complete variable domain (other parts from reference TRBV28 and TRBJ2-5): DVKVTQSSRYLVKRTGEKVFLECVQDMDHENMFWYRQDPGLGLRLIYFSYDVKMKEKGDIPEGYSVSREKKERFSLILESASTNQTSMYLCASSLTTQETQYFGPGTRLLVL.

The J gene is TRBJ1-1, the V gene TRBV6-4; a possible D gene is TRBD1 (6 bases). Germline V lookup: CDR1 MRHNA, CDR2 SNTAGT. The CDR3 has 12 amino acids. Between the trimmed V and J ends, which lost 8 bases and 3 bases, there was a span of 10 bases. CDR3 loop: CASYREDTEAFF. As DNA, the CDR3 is TGTGCCAGCTACAGGGAGGACACTGAAGCTTTCTTT.

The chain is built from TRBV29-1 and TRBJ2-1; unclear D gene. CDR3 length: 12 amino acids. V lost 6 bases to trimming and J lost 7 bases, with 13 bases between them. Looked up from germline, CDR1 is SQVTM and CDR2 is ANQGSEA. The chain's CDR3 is CSVPIGVNEQFF. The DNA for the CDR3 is TGCAGCGTCCCGATAGGAGTTAATGAGCAGTTCTTC.

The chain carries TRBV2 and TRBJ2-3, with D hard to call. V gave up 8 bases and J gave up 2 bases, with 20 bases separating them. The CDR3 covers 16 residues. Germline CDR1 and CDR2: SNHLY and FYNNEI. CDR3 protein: CASQPDRLLHTDTQYF. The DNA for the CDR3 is TGTGCCAGCCAACCCGACCGATTATTACACACAGATACGCAGTATTTT.

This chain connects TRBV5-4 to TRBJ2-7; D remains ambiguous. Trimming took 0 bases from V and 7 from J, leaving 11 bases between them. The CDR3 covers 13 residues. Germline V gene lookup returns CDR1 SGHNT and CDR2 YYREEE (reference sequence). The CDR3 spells CASSLVTGGEQYF. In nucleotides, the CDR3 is TGTGCCAGCAGCTTGGTAACCGGTGGGGAGCAGTACTTC.

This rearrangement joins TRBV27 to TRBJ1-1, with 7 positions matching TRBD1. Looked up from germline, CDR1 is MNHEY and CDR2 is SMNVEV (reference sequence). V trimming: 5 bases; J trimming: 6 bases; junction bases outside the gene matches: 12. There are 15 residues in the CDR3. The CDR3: CASSPRTGGMAEAFF. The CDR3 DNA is TGTGCCAGCAGTCCCCGGACAGGCGGAATGGCTGAAGCTTTCTTT.

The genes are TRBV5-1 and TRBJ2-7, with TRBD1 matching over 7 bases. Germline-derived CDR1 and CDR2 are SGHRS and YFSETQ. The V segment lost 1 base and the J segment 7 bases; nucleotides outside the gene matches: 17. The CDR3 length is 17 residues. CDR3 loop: CASSLSDRAPHWGEQYF. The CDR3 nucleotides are TGCGCCAGCAGCTTGAGTGACAGGGCTCCCCACTGGGGTGAGCAGTACTTC. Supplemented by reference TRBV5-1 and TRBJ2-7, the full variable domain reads KAGVTQTPRYLIKTRGQQVTLSCSPISGHRSVSWYQQTPGQGLQFLFEYFSETQRNKGNFPGRFSGRQFSNSRSEMNVSTLELGDSALYLCASSLSDRAPHWGEQYFGPGTRLTVT.

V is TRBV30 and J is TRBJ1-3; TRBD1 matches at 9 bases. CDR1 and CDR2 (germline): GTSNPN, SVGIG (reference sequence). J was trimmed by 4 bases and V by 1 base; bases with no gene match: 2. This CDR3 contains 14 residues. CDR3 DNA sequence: TGTGCCTGGAGTGCGGGACAGGGCGGAAACACCATATATTTT. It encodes CAWSAGQGGNTIYF.

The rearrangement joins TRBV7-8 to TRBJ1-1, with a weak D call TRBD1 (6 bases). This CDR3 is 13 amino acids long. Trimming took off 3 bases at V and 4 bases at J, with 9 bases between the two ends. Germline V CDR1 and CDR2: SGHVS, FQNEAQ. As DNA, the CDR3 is TGTGCCAGCAGCTTTAGGGGGACCACTGAAGCTTTCTTT. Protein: CASSFRGTTEAFF.

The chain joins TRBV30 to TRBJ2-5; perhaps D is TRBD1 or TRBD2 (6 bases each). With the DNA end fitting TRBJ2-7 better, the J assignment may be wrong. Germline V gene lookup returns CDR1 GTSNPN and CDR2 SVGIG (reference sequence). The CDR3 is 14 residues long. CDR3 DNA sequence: TGTGCCTGGAGAACAGGGAGGAGCTCCTACGAGCAGTACTTC. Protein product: CAWRTGRSSYEQYF.

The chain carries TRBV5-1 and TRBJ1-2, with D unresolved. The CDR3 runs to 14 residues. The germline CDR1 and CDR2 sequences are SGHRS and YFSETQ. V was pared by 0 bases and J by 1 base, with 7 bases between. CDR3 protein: CASSLDGDNYGYTF. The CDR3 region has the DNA TGCGCCAGCAGCTTGGACGGGGATAACTATGGCTACACCTTC.

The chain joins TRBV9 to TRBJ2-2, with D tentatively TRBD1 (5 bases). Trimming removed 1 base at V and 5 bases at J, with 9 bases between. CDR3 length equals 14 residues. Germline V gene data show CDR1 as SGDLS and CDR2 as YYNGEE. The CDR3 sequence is CASSVQGLTGELFF. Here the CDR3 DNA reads TGTGCCAGCAGCGTACAGGGCCTTACCGGGGAGCTGTTTTTT.

The CDR3: CASSEARVSSYEQYF. The CDR3 DNA sequence: TGTGCCAGCAGCGAGGCAAGGGTGAGCTCCTACGAGCAGTACTTC. This chain links TRBV7-4 with TRBJ2-7; no clear D gene. V was clipped by 5 bases and J by 0 bases, with 14 bases between them. The CDR3 spans 15 residues. Germline V lookup: CDR1 SGHVT, CDR2 SQSDAQ.

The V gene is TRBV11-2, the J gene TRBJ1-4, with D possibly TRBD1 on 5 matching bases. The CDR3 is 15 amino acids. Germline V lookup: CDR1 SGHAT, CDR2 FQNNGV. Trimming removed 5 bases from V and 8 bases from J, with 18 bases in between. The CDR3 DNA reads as TGTGCCAGCAGCGCGCGCAGGGAGGTATGGGAAAAACTGTTTTTT. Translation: CASSARREVWEKLFF.

The CDR3 coding sequence is TGTGCCAGCAGTTCCGGGACAGTCTCTTACGAGCAGTACTTC. As protein: CASSSGTVSYEQYF. The chain is built from TRBV28 and TRBJ2-7, with TRBD1 matching over 7 bases. The CDR3 sequence is 14 residues long. J was trimmed by 4 bases and V by 4 bases; bases with no gene match: 7. Per the germline V gene, CDR1 is MDHEN and CDR2 is SYDVKM. The full variable domain, with the rest looked up from reference TRBV28 and TRBJ2-7, is DVKVTQSSRYLVKRTGEKVFLECVQDMDHENMFWYRQDPGLGLRLIYFSYDVKMKEKGDIPEGYSVSREKKERFSLILESASTNQTSMYLCASSSGTVSYEQYFGPGTRLTVT.